These 17 T cell receptor beta chains share one sample of origin, sequenced in a study of memory CD8 T cells in hepatitis C reinfection (dated by TCRdb to about 2017). Receptor amplification or capture employed the immunoSEQ multiplex PCR assay. TCRdb provides this immuneACCESS table in a form limited to in-frame rearrangements. Some clones are lacking; in checked studies, under half of them reflect an unresolved V gene, and why the rest are absent is not known. The sample has just over 45,000 clones on record, roughly nine tenths of them singletons. 0.72% of the sample goes to the ten largest clones. The sample's time point label, in plain terms: late/post reinfection, 12 to 24 weeks after detection. TCR sequencing was performed on the sorted cells directly ex vivo, without any in vitro expansion beforehand. Sample: naive CD8+ T cells sorted from blood. The cell subset or site label on this specimen signifies: total naive CD8+CD45RO- T cells. These receptors originate from a man aged 18 to 29 with hepatitis C virus infection.

The chain is built from TRBV5-4 and TRBJ2-5; D uncertain. The CDR3 has 14 amino acids. Germline V gene lookup returns CDR1 SGHNT and CDR2 YYREEE (reference sequence). Trimming cost V 0 bases and J 4 bases, with 10 bases left between them. The CDR3 spells CASSLVPGRETQYF. The CDR3 region has the DNA TGTGCCAGCAGCTTGGTGCCGGGTCGAGAGACCCAGTACTTC.

This chain connects TRBV7-6 to TRBJ2-5, with 9 positions matching TRBD1. This CDR3 is 15 amino acids long. Germline V gene lookup returns CDR1 SGHVS and CDR2 FNYEAQ. Trimming cost V 5 bases and J 5 bases; bases outside gene matches: 9. CDR3 sequence (DNA): TGTGCCAGCAGCGAAGTGGGGACAGGGAGCGAGACCCAGTACTTC. It specifies CASSEVGTGSETQYF.

This clone has a single count. This sequence joins TRBV10-3 and TRBJ1-3, with TRBD1 matching over 8 bases. In germline, CDR1 is ENHRY, CDR2 SYGVKD. The CDR3 is made up of 17 amino acids. With V trimmed by 0 bases and J by 0 bases, 4 bases remained unmatched. For the CDR3, the DNA is TGTGCCATCAGTGAGTCGGGGACAGGTTACTCTGGAAACACCATATATTTT. It specifies CAISESGTGYSGNTIYF.

The chain joins TRBV7-2 to TRBJ2-3; 8 nucleotides match TRBD2. The germline gives CDR1 SGHTA, CDR2 FQGNSA. CDR3 length: 14 residues. With 1 base clipped from V and 5 bases from J, the junction kept 2 bases outside the gene matches. The CDR3 DNA sequence: TGTGCCAGCAGCTTAGAGGCGGGGGGAGATACGCAGTATTTT. Amino acid sequence: CASSLEAGGDTQYF.

The rearrangement links TRBV4-1 to TRBJ2-3; D remains ambiguous. The CDR3 totals 15 residues. Trimming removed 4 bases at V and 1 base at J, with 12 bases between. CDR1 is MGHRA and CDR2 is YSYEKL in the germline V gene. In nucleotides, the CDR3 is TGCGCCAGCAGCCCGACTCCGCTAGGCACAGATACGCAGTATTTT. This gives the protein CASSPTPLGTDTQYF.

The chain joins TRBV19 to TRBJ1-2; 8 bases line up with TRBD1. The junction had 12 bases not matched to a gene; V was cut back by 8 bases and J by 4 bases. In germline, CDR1 is LNHDA, CDR2 SQIVND (reference sequence). This CDR3 has 15 residues. CDR3 region: CASSAGTGPFYGYTF. The CDR3 nucleotides are TGTGCCAGTTCGGCCGGGACAGGTCCCTTCTATGGCTACACCTTC.

The chain uses TRBV7-2 and TRBJ1-5; TRBD1 aligns across 7 bases. CDR3 length equals 15 residues. The V and J ends lost 2 bases and 2 bases, in that order; junction bases with no gene match: 3. Germline loops: CDR1 SGHTA, CDR2 FQGNSA. The CDR3 nucleotides are TGTGCCAGCAGCTTATACAGGGGCGGCAATCAGCCCCAGCATTTT. It is translated as CASSLYRGGNQPQHF.

The rearrangement links TRBV18 to TRBJ2-5; 7 positions match TRBD1. The CDR3 has 14 amino acids. From germline, CDR1 is KGHSH and CDR2 LQKENI. J was trimmed by 2 bases and V by 5 bases; bases with no gene match: 5. The CDR3 DNA sequence: TGTGCCAGCTCATTACGGACAGGACAAGAGACCCAGTACTTC. It is translated as CASSLRTGQETQYF.

V and J are TRBV4-2 and TRBJ2-5, with 9 bases fitting TRBD2. Germline CDR1 and CDR2: LGHNA and YNFKEQ. J was trimmed by 10 bases and V by 0 bases; bases with no gene match: 9. This CDR3 is 15 amino acids long. CDR3 DNA: TGTGCCAGCAGCCAAGATCTCCCTAGCGGGGTTGACCAGTACTTC. The encoded protein is CASSQDLPSGVDQYF.

The V call is TRBV28, the J call TRBJ2-1, with D perhaps matching TRBD2 (8 bases). Germline V gives CDR1 MDHEN, CDR2 SYDVKM. The V end lost 6 bases, the J end lost 8 bases, and 17 bases lay between the germline ends. The CDR3 sequence is 14 residues long. CDR3 sequence: CASSFGGDSYEQFF. The CDR3, as DNA: TGTGCCAGCAGCTTCGGGGGGGACAGTTATGAGCAGTTCTTC.

The gene calls are TRBV6-5 and TRBJ2-3; the D is unclear. The CDR3 spans 13 residues. V lost 6 bases and J 3 bases, leaving 10 bases between the germline ends. Germline V CDR1 and CDR2: MNHEY, SVGAGI. Here the CDR3 DNA reads TGTGCCAGCAGCCCCAAGCTAACAGATACGCAGTATTTT. Amino acid sequence: CASSPKLTDTQYF.

DNA for the CDR3: TGTGCCAGCAGCTTAGCGTGGGTAGGGGCCACCGAACAGTACTTC. Amino acids: CASSLAWVGATEQYF. The V and J genes are TRBV7-2 and TRBJ2-7; maybe TRBD1 (5 bases). The germline V gene has CDR1 SGHTA and CDR2 FQGNSA. CDR3 length equals 15 residues. V lost 0 bases and J 10 bases, leaving 19 bases between the germline ends.

This sequence joins TRBV7-6 and TRBJ2-1; no clear D. This CDR3 has 12 residues. Trimming pared 8 bases from V and 1 base from J, leaving 6 bases between. Germline-derived CDR1 and CDR2 are SGHVS and FNYEAQ. This chain's CDR3 is CASGPSYNEQFF. The DNA of the CDR3 is TGTGCCAGCGGGCCTTCCTACAATGAGCAGTTCTTC.

The J gene is TRBJ2-5, the V gene TRBV19; D remains ambiguous. The J call may be mistaken, given a closer DNA end match to TRBJ2-7. The CDR3 has 13 residues. The V gene's germline CDR1 is LNHDA and CDR2 SQIVND (reference sequence). The CDR3: CASSIGYPYEQYF. In nucleotides, the CDR3 is TGTGCCAGTAGTATCGGGTACCCCTACGAGCAGTACTTC.

V is TRBV5-1 and J is TRBJ1-2; 7 bases line up with TRBD1. V lost 2 bases and J lost 2; bases outside the gene matches: 6. The length of the CDR3 is 15 residues. Germline CDR1 SGHRS, CDR2 YFSETQ. The CDR3 region has the DNA TGCGCCAGCAGCTTAGGGGACAGCAAGAACTATGGCTACACCTTC. As protein: CASSLGDSKNYGYTF.

This sequence joins TRBV6-4 and TRBJ2-1; 8 nucleotides agree with TRBD2. Trimming removed 7 bases from V and 6 bases from J; junction bases left unmatched: 11. The germline CDR1 and CDR2 sequences are MRHNA and SNTAGT. The CDR3 totals 15 residues. The CDR3 region has the DNA TGTGCCAGCACCTCGAAGGGGACTAGGCGCAATGAGCAGTTCTTC. This encodes CASTSKGTRRNEQFF.

This rearrangement joins TRBV28 to TRBJ2-7; D gene ambiguous. This CDR3 region has 13 residues. In germline, CDR1 is MDHEN, CDR2 SYDVKM. V lost 4 bases to trimming and J lost 2 bases, with 9 bases between them. This chain's CDR3 is CASSSRAAYEQYF. The CDR3 region has the DNA TGTGCCAGCAGTTCTCGCGCGGCCTACGAGCAGTACTTC.